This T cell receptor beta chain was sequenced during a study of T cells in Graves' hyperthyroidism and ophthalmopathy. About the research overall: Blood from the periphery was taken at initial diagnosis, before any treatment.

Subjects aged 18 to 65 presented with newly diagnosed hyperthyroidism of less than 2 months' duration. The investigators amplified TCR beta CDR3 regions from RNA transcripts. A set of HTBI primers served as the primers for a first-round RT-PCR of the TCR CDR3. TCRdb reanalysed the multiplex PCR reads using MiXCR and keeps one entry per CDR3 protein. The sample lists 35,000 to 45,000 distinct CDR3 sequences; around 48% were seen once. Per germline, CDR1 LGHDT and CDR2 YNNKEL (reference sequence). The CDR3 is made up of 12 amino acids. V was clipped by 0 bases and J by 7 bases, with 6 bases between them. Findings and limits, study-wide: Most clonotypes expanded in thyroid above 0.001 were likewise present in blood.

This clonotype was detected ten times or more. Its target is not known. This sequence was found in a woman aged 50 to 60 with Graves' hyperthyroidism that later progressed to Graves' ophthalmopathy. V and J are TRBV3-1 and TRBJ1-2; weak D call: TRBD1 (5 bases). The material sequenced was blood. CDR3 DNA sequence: TGTGCCAGCAGCCAAGATAGGGGTGGCTACACCTTC. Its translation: CASSQDRGGYTF.